This T cell receptor (beta chain) is from a study of blood T cell repertoires in COVID-19. Study-wide background: Donors in the United States, Italy and Spain gave samples during acute or convalescent COVID-19. PBMCs, B-cell-depleted T cells, or T cells were the source of the cDNA or gDNA that made up the material.

Germline loops: CDR1 MDHEN, CDR2 SYDVKM. The trim removed 2 bases at V and 4 bases at J, leaving 4 bases unmatched. The CDR3 sequence is 14 residues long. In the study's own analysis: Using reference gene primer amplification, nucleated cell counts were estimated. The method was immunoSEQ multiplex PCR; TCRdb's version includes in-frame clones alone and lacks a portion of them. D and trimming were read from the DNA, whereas the V and J calls and clone size are those reported in that table. Seen here are about 150,000 clones, 65% to 90% observed once, and the top ten hold 3% to 4%. Sequences were obtained from peripheral blood. The V call is TRBV28, the J call TRBJ2-5; 7 bases are a match to TRBD2. The clonotype originates from a man between 65 and 85 years old with acute or convalescent COVID-19. CDR3 nucleotides: TGTGCCAGCAGTTTAGCGGGAGCTGGAGAGACCCAGTACTTC. This gives the protein CASSLAGAGETQYF.